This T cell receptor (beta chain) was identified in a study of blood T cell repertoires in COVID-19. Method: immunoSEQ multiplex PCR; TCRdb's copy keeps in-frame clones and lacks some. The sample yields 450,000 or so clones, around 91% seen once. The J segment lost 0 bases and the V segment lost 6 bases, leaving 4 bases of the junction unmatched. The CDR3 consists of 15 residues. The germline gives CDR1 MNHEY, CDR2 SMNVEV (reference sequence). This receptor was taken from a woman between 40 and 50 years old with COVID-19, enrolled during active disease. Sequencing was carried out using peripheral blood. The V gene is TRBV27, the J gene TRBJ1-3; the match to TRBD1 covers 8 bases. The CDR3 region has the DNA TGTGCCAGCAGAGACGGGACAGGCTCTGGAAACACCATATATTTT. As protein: CASRDGTGSGNTIYF.